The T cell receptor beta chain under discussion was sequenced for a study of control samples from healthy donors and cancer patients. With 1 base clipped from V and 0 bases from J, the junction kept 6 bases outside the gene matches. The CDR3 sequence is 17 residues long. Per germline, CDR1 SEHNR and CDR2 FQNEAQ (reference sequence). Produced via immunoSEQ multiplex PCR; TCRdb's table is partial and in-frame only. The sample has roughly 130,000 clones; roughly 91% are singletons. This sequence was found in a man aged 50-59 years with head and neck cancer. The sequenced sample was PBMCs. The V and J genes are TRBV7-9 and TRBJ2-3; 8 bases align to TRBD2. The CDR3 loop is CASSLGLRGGSTDTQYF. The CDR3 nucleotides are TGTGCCAGCAGCTTAGGTCTTCGGGGGGGCAGCACAGATACGCAGTATTTT. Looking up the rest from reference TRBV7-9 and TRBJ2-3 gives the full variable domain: DTGVSQNPRHKITKRGQNVTFRCDPISEHNRLYWYRQTLGQGPEFLTYFQNEAQLEKSRLLSDRFSAERPKGSFSTLEIQRTEQGDSAMYLCASSLGLRGGSTDTQYFGPGTRLTVL.